This passage covers 14 T cell receptor beta chains from one sample sequenced in a study of T cells in Graves' hyperthyroidism and ophthalmopathy. Amplified TCR beta CDR3 regions came from RNA transcripts. The HTBI primer set served for first-round RT-PCR of the TCR CDR3. Each CDR3 protein is one row after TCRdb ran MiXCR on the multiplex PCR reads. The sample has some 400,000 distinct CDR3 sequences; about 14% are singletons. The sequencing sample was made of blood. The receptors were gathered from a woman in her sixties with Graves' hyperthyroidism.

The chain carries TRBV7-9 and TRBJ2-1; the match to TRBD2 covers 14 bases. V shed 1 base and J 10 bases; nucleotides not matched to a gene: 6. CDR1 is SEHNR and CDR2 is FQNEAQ in the germline V gene (reference sequence). This CDR3 spans 16 amino acids. CDR3 region: CASSLVGLAGASEQFF. In DNA, the CDR3 is TGTGCCAGCAGCTTAGTGGGACTAGCGGGAGCGAGCGAGCAGTTCTTC.

This clonotype was seen a few times. At one end the junction does not follow the germline gene, possibly because of a read error. The V and J genes are TRBV5-1 and TRBJ2-3; maybe TRBD2 (6 bases). CDR1 is SGHRS, CDR2 YFSETQ, per germline. This CDR3 region has 14 residues. The CDR3 nucleotides read TGCGCCAGCAGCTTGGATACTAGCACAGATACGCAGTGTTTT. Amino acids: CASSLDTSTDTQCF.

The table lists this clonotype with many counts. The rearrangement joins TRBV18 to TRBJ1-2; maybe TRBD1 (5 bases). The CDR3 has 15 amino acids. Trimming shortened V by 0 bases and J by 2 bases, and 10 bases separated the two germline ends. Germline V gene lookup returns CDR1 KGHSH and CDR2 LQKENI. The CDR3 DNA reads TGTGCCAGCTCACCACCGGCAGGGACCAACTATGGCTACACCTTC. It specifies CASSPPAGTNYGYTF.

This clonotype occurred once. This could be a read error, since a much larger clone is one nucleotide away. No conserved phenylalanine or tryptophan is present at the end of the CDR3, so a read error is the likely explanation. The genes are TRBV5-4 and TRBJ2-5; 9 nucleotides align to TRBD2. The length of the CDR3 is 17 residues. Germline V CDR1 and CDR2: SGHNT, YYREEE (reference sequence). V lost 1 base and J lost 0; bases outside the gene matches: 7. CDR3 sequence (DNA): TGTGCCAGCAGCTTGCGGATAGCGGGAGCGTACCAAGAGACCCAGTACCTC. It codes for CASSLRIAGAYQETQYL.

This clonotype was recorded at least ten times. The chain links TRBV2 to TRBJ2-3; no reliable D call. The V gene's germline CDR1 is SNHLY and CDR2 FYNNEI. The CDR3 runs to 14 residues. Trimming left V 6 bases short and J 2 bases short, with 12 bases between. The CDR3 is CASSPTALTDTQYF. The CDR3 bases are TGTGCCAGCAGCCCTACGGCCCTCACAGATACGCAGTATTTT.

This clonotype showed up many times. The chain couples TRBV29-1 to TRBJ1-1; a possible D gene is TRBD1 (5 bases). The CDR3 sequence is 12 residues long. CDR1 SQVTM and CDR2 ANQGSEA come from the germline V gene. Trimming pared 7 bases from V and 7 bases from J, leaving 16 bases between. Here the CDR3 reads CSAYRQIGEAFF. CDR3 bases: TGCAGCGCCTACAGACAGATTGGTGAAGCTTTCTTT.

This clonotype has a count of ten or more. This CDR3 reads CASSFGTTGYNEQFF. CDR3 nucleotide sequence: TGTGCCAGCAGCTTCGGGACTACCGGGTACAATGAGCAGTTCTTC. J is TRBJ2-1 and V is TRBV27, with 7 bases aligning to TRBD2. V lost 6 bases, J lost 4 bases, and 9 bases stayed unmatched. The CDR3 has 15 residues. Per germline, CDR1 MNHEY and CDR2 SMNVEV (reference sequence).

This clonotype was observed at least ten times. This chain connects TRBV5-6 to TRBJ1-5, with a possible D match to TRBD1 (6 bases). The CDR3 sequence is 16 residues long. Deletions cut 0 bases from V and 4 bases from J, with 14 bases between. The germline V gene encodes CDR1 SGHDT and CDR2 YYEEEE. The CDR3 DNA follows: TGTGCCAGCAGCTTGGGTTCAGGGGCCCCTAATCAGCCCCAGCATTTT. As protein: CASSLGSGAPNQPQHF.

This clonotype has more than one count but fewer than ten. This sequence joins TRBV19 and TRBJ2-1; 8 bases fit TRBD2. V trimming: 3 bases; J trimming: 4 bases; junction bases outside the gene matches: 5. This CDR3 region has 15 residues. Germline V CDR1 and CDR2: LNHDA, SQIVND (reference sequence). The CDR3 DNA is TGTGCCAGTAGTATCTTAACTAGCGGTTACAATGAGCAGTTCTTC. Amino acid sequence: CASSILTSGYNEQFF.

This clonotype was observed many times. CDR3: CSARRVYGYTF. The CDR3 DNA reads as TGCAGTGCTAGACGGGTCTATGGCTACACCTTC. J is TRBJ1-2 and V is TRBV20-1; unclear D gene. The CDR3 is 11 amino acids. Per the germline V gene, CDR1 is DFQATT and CDR2 is SNEGSKA (reference sequence). V was pared by 2 bases and J by 4 bases, with 5 bases between.

This clonotype has ten or more counts. This chain's CDR3 is CASSLNGLAGDEQFF. DNA of the CDR3: TGTGCCAGCAGCTTAAACGGACTAGCGGGCGATGAGCAGTTCTTC. This chain connects TRBV7-3 to TRBJ2-1, with 11 bases identical to TRBD2. This CDR3 is 15 amino acids long. Looked up from germline, CDR1 is SGHTA and CDR2 is FQGTGA. V was clipped by 1 base and J by 8 bases; unmatched bases: 4.

This clonotype was detected many times. The rearrangement joins TRBV10-2 to TRBJ1-2; possible D gene TRBD1, 5 bases. Trimming left V 6 bases short and J 2 bases short, with 16 bases between. The CDR3 is 15 amino acids. Germline V lookup: CDR1 WSHSY, CDR2 SAAADI. The CDR3 is CASRAGRGPNYGYTF. CDR3 nucleotide sequence: TGCGCCAGCAGGGCCGGGCGGGGCCCCAACTATGGCTACACCTTC.

This clonotype was recorded many times. The chain links TRBV9 to TRBJ2-2; TRBD1 aligns across 10 bases. The CDR3 sequence is 18 residues long. The V gene's germline CDR1 is SGDLS and CDR2 YYNGEE. Losses at the gene ends were 4 bases for V and 4 bases for J; bases not matched to a gene: 13. The CDR3 region has the DNA TGTGCCAGCAGCTCCCGGACAGGGGGGGCGCGAGGCACCGGGGAGCTGTTTTTT. As protein: CASSSRTGGARGTGELFF.

The rearrangement joins TRBV12-3 or TRBV12-4 to TRBJ2-7; D is perhaps TRBD1 (6 bases). V shed 6 bases and J shed 6 bases, with 21 bases lying between them. The CDR3 loop spans 15 amino acids. This chain's CDR3 is CASSAQGVSAGEQYF. CDR3 nucleotide sequence: TGTGCCAGCAGCGCACAGGGTGTTAGTGCGGGCGAGCAGTACTTC.